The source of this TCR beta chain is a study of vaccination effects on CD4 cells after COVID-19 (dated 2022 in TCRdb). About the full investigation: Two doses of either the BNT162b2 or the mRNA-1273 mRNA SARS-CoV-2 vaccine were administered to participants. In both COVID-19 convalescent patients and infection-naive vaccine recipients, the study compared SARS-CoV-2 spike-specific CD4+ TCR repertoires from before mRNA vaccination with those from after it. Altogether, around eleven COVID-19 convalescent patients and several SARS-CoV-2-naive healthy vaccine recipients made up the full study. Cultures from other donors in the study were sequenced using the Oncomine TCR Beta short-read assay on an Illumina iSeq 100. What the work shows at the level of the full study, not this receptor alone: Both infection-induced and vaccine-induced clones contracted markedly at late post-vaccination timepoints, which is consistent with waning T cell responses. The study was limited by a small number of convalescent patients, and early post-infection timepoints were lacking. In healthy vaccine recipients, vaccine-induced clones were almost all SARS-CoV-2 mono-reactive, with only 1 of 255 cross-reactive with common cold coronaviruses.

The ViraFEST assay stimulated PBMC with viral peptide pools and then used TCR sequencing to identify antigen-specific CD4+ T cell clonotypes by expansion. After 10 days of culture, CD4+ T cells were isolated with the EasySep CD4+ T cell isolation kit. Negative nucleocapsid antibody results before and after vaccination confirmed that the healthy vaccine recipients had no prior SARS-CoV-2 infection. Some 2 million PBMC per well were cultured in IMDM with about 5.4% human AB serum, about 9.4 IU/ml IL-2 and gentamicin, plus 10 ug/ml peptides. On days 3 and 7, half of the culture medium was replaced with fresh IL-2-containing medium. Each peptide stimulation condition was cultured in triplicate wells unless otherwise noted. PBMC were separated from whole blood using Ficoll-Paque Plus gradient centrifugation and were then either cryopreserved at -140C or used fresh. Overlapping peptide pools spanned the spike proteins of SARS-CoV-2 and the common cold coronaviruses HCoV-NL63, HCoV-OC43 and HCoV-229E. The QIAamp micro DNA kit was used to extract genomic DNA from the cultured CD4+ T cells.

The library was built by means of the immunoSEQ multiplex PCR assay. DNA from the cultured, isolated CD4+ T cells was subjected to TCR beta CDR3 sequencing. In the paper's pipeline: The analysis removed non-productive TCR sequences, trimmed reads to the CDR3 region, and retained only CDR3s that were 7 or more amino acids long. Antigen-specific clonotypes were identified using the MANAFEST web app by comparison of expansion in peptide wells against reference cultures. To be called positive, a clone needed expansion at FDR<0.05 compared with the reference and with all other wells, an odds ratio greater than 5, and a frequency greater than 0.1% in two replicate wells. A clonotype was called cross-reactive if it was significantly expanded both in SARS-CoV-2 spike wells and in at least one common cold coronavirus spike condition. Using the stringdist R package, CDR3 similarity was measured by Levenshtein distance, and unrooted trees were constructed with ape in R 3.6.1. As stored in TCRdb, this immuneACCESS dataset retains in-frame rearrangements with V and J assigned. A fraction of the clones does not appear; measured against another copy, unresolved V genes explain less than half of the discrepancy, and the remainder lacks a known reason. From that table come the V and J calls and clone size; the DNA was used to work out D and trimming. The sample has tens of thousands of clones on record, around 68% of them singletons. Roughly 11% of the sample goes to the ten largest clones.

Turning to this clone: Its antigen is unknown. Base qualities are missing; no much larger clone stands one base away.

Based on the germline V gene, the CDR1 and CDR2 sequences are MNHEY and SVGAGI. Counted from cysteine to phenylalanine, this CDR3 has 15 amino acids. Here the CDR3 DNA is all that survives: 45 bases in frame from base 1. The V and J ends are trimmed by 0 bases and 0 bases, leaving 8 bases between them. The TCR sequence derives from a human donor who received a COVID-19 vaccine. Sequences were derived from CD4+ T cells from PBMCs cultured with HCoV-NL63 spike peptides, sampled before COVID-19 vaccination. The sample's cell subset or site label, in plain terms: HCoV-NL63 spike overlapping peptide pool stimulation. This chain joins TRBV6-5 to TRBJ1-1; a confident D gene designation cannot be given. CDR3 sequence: CASSYSPSLNTEAFF. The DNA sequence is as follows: TGTGCCAGCAGTTACTCTCCCTCATTGAACACTGAAGCTTTCTTT.